The clone carrying this T cell receptor (beta chain) came up a few times. Antigen: not known. This entry comes from a study of regulatory T cells in long-lasting Graves disease. The study's findings and limits: Sharing of public clonotypes was greater in persistent patients (about 2,700) than in new patients (about 970).

Germline V lookup: CDR1 MGHRA, CDR2 YSYEKL. The trim removed 0 bases at V and 4 bases at J, leaving 8 bases unmatched. The CDR3 is 16 amino acids. Stated time point: persistent/refractory GD, antithyroid drugs over 5 years with positive TRAb. Preparation of the TCR library used RNA extracted from PBMCs. Construction of the TCR beta libraries employed iRepertoire HTBI primers in conjunction with Arm-PCR of CDR3 regions. TCRdb reprocessed the multiplex PCR reads via MiXCR and lists one record per CDR3 protein. The sample shows over 450,000 distinct CDR3 sequences, 20% to 25% of them seen only once. The origin of this receptor is a female donor with Graves disease. The genes are TRBV4-1 and TRBJ1-2; TRBD1 agrees at 7 bases. The specimen was peripheral blood mononuclear cells (PBMCs), collected when the disease was refractory, from a patient treated with antithyroid drugs. CDR3 coding DNA: TGCGCCAGCAGCCAAGAAACACAGGGGTATCGCTATGGCTACACCTTC. This encodes CASSQETQGYRYGYTF.